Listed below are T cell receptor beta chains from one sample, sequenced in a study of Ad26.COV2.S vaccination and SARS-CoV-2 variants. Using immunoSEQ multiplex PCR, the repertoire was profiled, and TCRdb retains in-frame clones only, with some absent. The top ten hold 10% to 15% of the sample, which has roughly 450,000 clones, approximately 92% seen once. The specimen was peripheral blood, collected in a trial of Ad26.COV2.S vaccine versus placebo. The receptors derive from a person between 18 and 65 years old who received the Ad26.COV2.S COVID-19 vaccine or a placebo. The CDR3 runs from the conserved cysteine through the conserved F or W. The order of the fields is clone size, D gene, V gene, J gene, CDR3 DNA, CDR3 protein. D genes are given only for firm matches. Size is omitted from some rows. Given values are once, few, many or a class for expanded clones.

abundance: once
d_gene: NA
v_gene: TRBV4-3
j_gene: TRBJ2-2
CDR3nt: TGCGCCAGCAGCCCGGTTCATACGTTTGGAAACACCGGGGAGCTGTTTTTT
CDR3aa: CASSPVHTFGNTGELFF

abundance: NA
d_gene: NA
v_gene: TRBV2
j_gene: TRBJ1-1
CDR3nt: TGTGCCAGCAGTGAGTTAGGTAGCGCCTCGAACACTGAAGCTTTCTTT
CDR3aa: CASSELGSASNTEAFF

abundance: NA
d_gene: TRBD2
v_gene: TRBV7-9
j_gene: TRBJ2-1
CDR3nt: TGTGCCAGCAAGGTTATGGGACTAGCATACAATGAGCAGTTCTTC
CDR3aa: CASKVMGLAYNEQFF

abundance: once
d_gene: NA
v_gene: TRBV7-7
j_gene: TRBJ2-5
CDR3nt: TGTGCCAGCAGCTTAGGGAGCGTACAAGAGACCCAGTACTTC
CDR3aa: CASSLGSVQETQYF

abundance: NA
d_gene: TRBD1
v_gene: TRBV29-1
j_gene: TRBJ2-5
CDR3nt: TGCAGCGTTGAATTGACAGGGAAGGCCCAAGAGACCCAGTACTTC
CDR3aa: CSVELTGKAQETQYF

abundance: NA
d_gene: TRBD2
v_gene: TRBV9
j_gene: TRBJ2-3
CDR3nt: TGTGCCAGCAGCCCTAGCGGGAGGACCACAGATACGCAGTATTTT
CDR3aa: CASSPSGRTTDTQYF

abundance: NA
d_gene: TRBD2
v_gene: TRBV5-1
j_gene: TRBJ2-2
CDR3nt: TGCGCCAGCAGCTTTCTAGCGGGAGGGCGTACCGGGGAGCTGTTTTTT
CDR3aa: CASSFLAGGRTGELFF

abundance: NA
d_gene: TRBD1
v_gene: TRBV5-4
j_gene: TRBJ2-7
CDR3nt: TGTGCCAGCAGCTACAACCGGGACAGCAGCTACGAGCAGTACTTC
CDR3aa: CASSYNRDSSYEQYF

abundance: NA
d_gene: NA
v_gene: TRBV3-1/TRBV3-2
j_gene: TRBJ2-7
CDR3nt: TGTGCCAGCATCCCCCCGGGTTATGGGACCCATAACTACGAGCAGTACTTC
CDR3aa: CASIPPGYGTHNYEQYF

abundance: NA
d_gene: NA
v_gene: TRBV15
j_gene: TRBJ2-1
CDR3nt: TGTGCCACCAGCAGAGACCCAGCAACCTACAATGAGCAGTTCTTC
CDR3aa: CATSRDPATYNEQFF

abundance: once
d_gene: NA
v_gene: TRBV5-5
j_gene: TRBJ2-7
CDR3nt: TGTGCCAGCAGCTTGCGCGAGGTGGAGGGATTCGGCTCCTACGAGCAGTACTTC
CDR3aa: CASSLREVEGFGSYEQYF

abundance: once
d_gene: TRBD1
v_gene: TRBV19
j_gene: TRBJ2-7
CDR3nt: TGTGCCACCTCAAAGGGACAGGGGTTCCTTTCCTACGAGCAGTACTTC
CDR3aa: CATSKGQGFLSYEQYF

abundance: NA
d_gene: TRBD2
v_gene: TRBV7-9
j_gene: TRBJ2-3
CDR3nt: TGTGCCAGCAGCTCCGGACTAGCGGGAGGGCCTTGGCAGTATTTT
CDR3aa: CASSSGLAGGPWQYF

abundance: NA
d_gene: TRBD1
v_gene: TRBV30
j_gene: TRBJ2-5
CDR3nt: TGTGCCTGGAGTGAGACAGGGTTTGAGACCCAGTACTTC
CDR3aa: CAWSETGFETQYF

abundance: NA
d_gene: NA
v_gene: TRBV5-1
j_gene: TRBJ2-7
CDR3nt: TGCGCCAGCAGCTCCAGGGACGGAATCTCCTACGAGCAGTACTTC
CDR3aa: CASSSRDGISYEQYF

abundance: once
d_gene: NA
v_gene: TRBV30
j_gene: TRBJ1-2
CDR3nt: TGTGCCTGGAGAGCGGACAGAAGGAACTATGGCTACACCTTC
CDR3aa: CAWRADRRNYGYTF

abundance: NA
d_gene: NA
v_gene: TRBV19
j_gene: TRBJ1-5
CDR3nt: TGTGCCAGTAGTACAACAGGGACCCGTCAGCCCCAGCATTTT
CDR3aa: CASSTTGTRQPQHF

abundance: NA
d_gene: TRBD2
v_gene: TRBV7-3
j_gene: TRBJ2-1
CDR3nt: TGTGCCAGCAGCTCCTCGGGCGGGAGTCGGCCTAATGAGCAGTTCTTC
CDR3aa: CASSSSGGSRPNEQFF

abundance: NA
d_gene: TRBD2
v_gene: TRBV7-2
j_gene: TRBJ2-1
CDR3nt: TGTGCCAGCAGCCATCGGACTAGCGGGAGTGGTGAGCAGTTCTTC
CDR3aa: CASSHRTSGSGEQFF

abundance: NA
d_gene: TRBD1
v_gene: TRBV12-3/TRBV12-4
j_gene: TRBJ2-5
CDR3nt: TGTGCCAGCAGTTCTGGACAGGGGGGGACCCAGTACTTC
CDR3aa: CASSSGQGGTQYF

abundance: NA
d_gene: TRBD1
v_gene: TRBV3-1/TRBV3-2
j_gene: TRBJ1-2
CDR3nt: TGTGCCAGCACCCCGGGACAGGGCGGCTACACCTTC
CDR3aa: CASTPGQGGYTF

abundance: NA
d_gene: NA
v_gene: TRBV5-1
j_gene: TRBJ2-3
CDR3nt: TGCGCCAGCAGCTTGGCGGGGCCCACAGATACGCAGTATTTT
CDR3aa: CASSLAGPTDTQYF

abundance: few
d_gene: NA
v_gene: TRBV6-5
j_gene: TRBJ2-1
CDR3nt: TGTGCCAGCAGTTACTTGGATGAGCAGTTCTTC
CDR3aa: CASSYLDEQFF

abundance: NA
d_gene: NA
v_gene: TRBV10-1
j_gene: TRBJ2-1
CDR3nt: TGCGCCAGCAGCTACAGGGTCGATGAGCAGTTCTTC
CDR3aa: CASSYRVDEQFF